This paragraph covers one TCR beta chain sequence. The antigen remains unidentified. This sample is part of a study of identifying expanded T cells in peripheral blood. Study findings and constraints: Over approximately two and four weeks, about 17 and 20 clones changed, versus around 1.3 between replicates. Clone count variance between roughly 2-week samples rose with total template count.

The CDR3 sequence is 15 residues long. CDR1 SGHVS and CDR2 FQNEAQ come from the germline V gene. Trimming took 1 base from V and 8 from J, leaving 14 bases between them. The data were produced by immunoSEQ multiplex PCR, yet TCRdb's version contains in-frame clones alone and is incomplete. This sample carries 70,000 to 95,000 clones, roughly 90% of them seen once, and the ten largest clones take about 4.2%. Material for sequencing was blood. This clonotype was obtained from a person aged 18-70 years in good health. The chain recombines TRBV7-8 with TRBJ1-4, with TRBD1 as a possible D gene (6 bases). The CDR3 bases are TGTGCCAGCAGCTTAGGGGGGGCAAGGGGCGAAAAACTGTTTTTT. It specifies CASSLGGARGEKLFF.